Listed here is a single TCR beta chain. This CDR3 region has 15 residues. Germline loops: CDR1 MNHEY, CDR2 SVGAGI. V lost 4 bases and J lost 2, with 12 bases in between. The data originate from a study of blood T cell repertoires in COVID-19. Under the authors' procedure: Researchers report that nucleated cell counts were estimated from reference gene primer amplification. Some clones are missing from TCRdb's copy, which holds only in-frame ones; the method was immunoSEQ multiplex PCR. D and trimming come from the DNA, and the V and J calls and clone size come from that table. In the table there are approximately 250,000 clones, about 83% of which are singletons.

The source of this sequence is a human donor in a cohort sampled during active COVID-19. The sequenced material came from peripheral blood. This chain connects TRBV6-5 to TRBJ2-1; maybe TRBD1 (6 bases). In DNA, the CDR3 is TGTGCCAGCAGTTCAGGGGCGGAGACCTACAATGAGCAGTTCTTC. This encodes CASSSGAETYNEQFF.